The 16 T cell receptor beta chains presented below share a single source sample, sequenced in a study of shared clonotypes between healthy human individuals. In the naive CD8 group, cells lacked CD45RO and were positively selected for CCR7, so terminally differentiated effector memory CD45RA+ cells were left out. Sequencing was performed with immunoSEQ multiplex PCR; in TCRdb, only in-frame clones are kept and a portion is missing. The data show about 2.2 million clones, with 85% to 95% seen just once and approximately 1.6% held by the top ten. The specimen was naive CD8+ T cells from PBMCs. These receptors all come from a young man in good health. Some clones in this sample may be carry-over from other donors' samples.

The chain employs TRBV29-1 and TRBJ2-7; 13 nucleotides align to TRBD2. Germline V gives CDR1 SQVTM, CDR2 ANQGSEA. Trimming cost V 7 bases and J 6 bases; bases outside gene matches: 9. The CDR3 is made up of 14 amino acids. Written as DNA, the CDR3 is TGCAGCGGAACCGGGACTAGCGGGACGGGCGAGCAGTACTTC. Its protein is CSGTGTSGTGEQYF.

This rearrangement joins TRBV6-1 to TRBJ2-1; D is possibly TRBD2 (6 bases). V lost 0 bases, J lost 10 bases, and 13 bases lay in between. This CDR3 region has 14 residues. From germline, CDR1 is MNHNS and CDR2 SASEGT. The CDR3 region has the DNA TGTGCCAGCAGTGAAGCGTATACTCGGGGGGAGCAGTTCTTC. This gives the protein CASSEAYTRGEQFF.

V gene TRBV28 combines with J gene TRBJ1-1; D is ambiguous. Between the trimmed V and J ends, which lost 4 bases and 1 base, there was a span of 19 bases. Per the germline V gene, CDR1 is MDHEN and CDR2 is SYDVKM. CDR3 length: 17 amino acids. In nucleotides, the CDR3 is TGTGCCAGCAGTTCAGCCCCGAGGCGGAGCCGGAACACTGAAGCTTTCTTT. It is translated as CASSSAPRRSRNTEAFF.

The chain has TRBV10-3 and TRBJ1-2, with a tentative D call TRBD1 (5 bases). CDR3 length: 14 residues. Germline CDR1 reads ENHRY; CDR2 reads SYGVKD. The V gene lost 8 bases and the J gene lost 5 bases, with 18 bases spanning the gap. This CDR3 reads CAIAVGGETYGYTF. CDR3 sequence (DNA): TGTGCCATCGCAGTCGGGGGAGAGACATATGGCTACACCTTC.

The V and J genes are TRBV13 and TRBJ1-1; 7 bases line up with TRBD1. Germline V gives CDR1 PRHDT, CDR2 FYEKMQ (reference sequence). V was clipped by 5 bases and J by 2 bases; unmatched bases: 5. This CDR3 comprises 14 residues. The CDR3 protein is CASSGPGGNTEAFF. For the CDR3, the DNA is TGTGCCAGCAGCGGCCCAGGGGGAAACACTGAAGCTTTCTTT.

This chain connects TRBV11-2 to TRBJ2-5; D call uncertain. There are 14 residues in the CDR3. V gave up 1 base and J gave up 1 base, with 7 bases separating them. CDR1 and CDR2 (germline): SGHAT, FQNNGV. This CDR3 is CASSLGAVQETQYF. The CDR3 DNA reads TGTGCCAGCAGCTTAGGAGCCGTCCAAGAGACCCAGTACTTC.

The chain recombines TRBV4-1 with TRBJ2-7; tentative D call: TRBD1 (5 bases). This CDR3 spans 16 amino acids. The germline V and J ends were trimmed by 0 bases and 3 bases, with 15 bases remaining between them. Germline loops: CDR1 MGHRA, CDR2 YSYEKL. Written as DNA, the CDR3 is TGCGCCAGCAGCCAAGATGGGGAAAGGGGTAACTACGAGCAGTACTTC. Translating it yields CASSQDGERGNYEQYF.

As concerns this clone: Other DNA sequences in the sample encode the same CDR3. The chain carries TRBV27 and TRBJ2-7, with TRBD1 identical over 7 bases. There are 14 residues in the CDR3. Germline lookup yields CDR1 MNHEY and CDR2 SMNVEV (reference sequence). The V gene end was trimmed by 5 bases and the J gene end by 1 base; junction bases not matched to a gene: 5. The chain's CDR3 is CASSIRDSSYEQYF. CDR3 bases: TGTGCCAGCAGTATCCGGGACAGTTCCTACGAGCAGTACTTC.

A word on this clone: Within the sample, other DNA sequences also encode this same CDR3. The J gene is TRBJ2-7, the V gene TRBV19; 11 nucleotides align to TRBD2. The CDR3 is 14 residues long. CDR1 and CDR2 (germline): LNHDA, SQIVND (reference sequence). Trimming cost V 3 bases and J 3 bases; bases outside gene matches: 1. The CDR3 DNA is TGTGCCAGTAGTATTACTAGCGGGAGCTACGAGCAGTACTTC. It translates to CASSITSGSYEQYF.

The V and J genes are TRBV27 and TRBJ2-3, with 8 bases that match TRBD2. Unmatched junction bases numbered 11, after V lost 6 bases and J lost 0 bases. CDR1 MNHEY and CDR2 SMNVEV come from the germline V gene (reference sequence). The CDR3 consists of 17 residues. The CDR3 loop is CASSPGSSGNSTDTQYF. Written as DNA, the CDR3 is TGTGCCAGCAGCCCTGGGAGTAGCGGGAACAGCACAGATACGCAGTATTTT.

The chain uses TRBV4-3 and TRBJ2-1; TRBD2 agrees at 14 bases. The CDR3 consists of 19 residues. V lost 4 bases, J lost 0 bases, and 8 bases stayed unmatched. The germline CDR1 and CDR2 sequences are LGHNA and YSLEER. CDR3: CASSRITGTSGSSYNEQFF. The CDR3 DNA follows: TGCGCCAGCAGCCGCATCACTGGGACTAGCGGGAGCTCCTACAATGAGCAGTTCTTC.

The rearrangement links TRBV7-9 to TRBJ1-4; 7 nucleotides match TRBD1. Germline values: CDR1 SEHNR, CDR2 FQNEAQ (reference sequence). V trimming: 4 bases; J trimming: 7 bases; junction bases outside the gene matches: 12. The length of the CDR3 is 16 residues. CDR3 loop: CASSSTWTGRAEKLFF. The CDR3 nucleotides read TGTGCCAGCAGCTCAACCTGGACAGGTCGGGCTGAAAAACTGTTTTTT.

The chain has TRBV5-1 and TRBJ1-1; perhaps TRBD1 as D (5 bases). Germline V gene lookup returns CDR1 SGHRS and CDR2 YFSETQ. The CDR3 length is 15 residues. Trimming took 0 bases from V and 0 from J, leaving 9 bases between them. The CDR3 sequence: CASSLDGGVNTEAFF. Written as DNA, the CDR3 is TGCGCCAGCAGCTTGGATGGGGGTGTGAACACTGAAGCTTTCTTT.

V usage is TRBV7-3 and J usage is TRBJ2-1, with 7 bases lining up with TRBD1. Germline-derived CDR1 and CDR2 are SGHTA and FQGTGA. This CDR3 contains 16 residues. The J segment lost 6 bases and the V segment lost 6 bases, leaving 14 bases of the junction unmatched. The CDR3 loop is CASRYPGTDDSNEQFF. The DNA of the CDR3 is TGTGCCAGCAGATACCCGGGGACAGACGACTCCAATGAGCAGTTCTTC.

The chain links TRBV27 to TRBJ2-3; D remains ambiguous. Germline CDR1 MNHEY, CDR2 SMNVEV (reference sequence). Trimming stripped 2 bases from V and 5 bases from J, with 11 bases between. This CDR3 has 14 residues. The CDR3 sequence is CASSLASSRDTQYF. As DNA, the CDR3 is TGTGCCAGCAGTTTAGCATCGTCCAGAGATACGCAGTATTTT.

CDR3 DNA sequence: TGTGCCAGCAGTTCGGCGGGGTACAATGAGCAGTTCTTC. Its translation is CASSSAGYNEQFF. V usage is TRBV27 and J usage is TRBJ2-1; tentatively, D is TRBD2 (6 bases). Germline assignment: CDR1 MNHEY and CDR2 SMNVEV (reference sequence). Deletions cut 4 bases from V and 4 bases from J, with 8 bases between. The CDR3 has 13 amino acids.